This paragraph reports one T cell receptor beta chain. The method was immunoSEQ multiplex PCR; TCRdb's version includes in-frame clones alone and lacks a portion of them. The sample contains 150,000 to 200,000 clones, approximately 94% of which appear only once. This specimen comes from a study of control samples from healthy donors and cancer patients. The V and J ends lost 5 bases and 7 bases respectively, with 18 bases between them. Per the germline V gene, CDR1 is MNHEY and CDR2 is SVGAGI. This CDR3 region has 14 residues. The chain uses TRBV6-5 and TRBJ2-7, with TRBD1 as a possible D gene (7 bases). Sample: blood. The receptor was isolated from a woman aged 18-29 years in good health. The CDR3 DNA follows: TGTGCCAGCAGTCCAAACGACAGGGCGGGGGAGCAGTACTTC. Translating it yields CASSPNDRAGEQYF.